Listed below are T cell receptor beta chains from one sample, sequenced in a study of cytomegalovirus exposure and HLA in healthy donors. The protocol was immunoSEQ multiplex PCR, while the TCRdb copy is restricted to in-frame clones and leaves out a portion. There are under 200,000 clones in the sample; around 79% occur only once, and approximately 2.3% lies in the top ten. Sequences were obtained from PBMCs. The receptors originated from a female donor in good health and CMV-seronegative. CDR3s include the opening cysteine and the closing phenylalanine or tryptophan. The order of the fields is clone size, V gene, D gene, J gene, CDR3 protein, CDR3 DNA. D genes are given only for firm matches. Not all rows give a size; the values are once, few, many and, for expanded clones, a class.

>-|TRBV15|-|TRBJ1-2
CATSRDPRAAYGYTF
TGTGCCACCAGCAGAGATCCCAGGGCGGCCTATGGCTACACCTTC
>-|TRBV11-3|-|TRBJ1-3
CASSLRFGGSGNTIYF
TGTGCCAGCAGCTTAAGGTTCGGGGGCTCTGGAAACACCATATATTTT
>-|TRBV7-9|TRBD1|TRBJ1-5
CSSSAGQGPSNQPQHF
TGTTCCAGCAGCGCGGGACAGGGGCCCTCTAATCAGCCCCAGCATTTT
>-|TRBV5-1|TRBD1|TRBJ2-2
CASSRTRGRTEGLFF
TGCGCCAGCAGCCGAACCAGGGGGCGAACAGAAGGGCTGTTTTTT
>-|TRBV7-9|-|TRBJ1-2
CASSLGTGNGYTF
TGTGCCAGCAGCTTGGGCACAGGGAATGGCTACACCTTC
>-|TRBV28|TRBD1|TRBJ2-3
CASSTGGSTDTQYF
TGTGCCAGCTCTACAGGGGGTAGCACAGATACGCAGTATTTT
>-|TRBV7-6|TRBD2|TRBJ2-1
CASSLGLLAGGDNEQFF
TGTGCCAGCAGCTTAGGGCTACTAGCGGGAGGGGACAATGAGCAGTTCTTC
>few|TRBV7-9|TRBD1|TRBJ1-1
CASSIRDRGTEAFF
TGTGCCAGCAGCATCCGGGACAGGGGCACTGAAGCTTTCTTT
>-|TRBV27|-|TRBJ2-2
CASLGRSYRGDTGELFF
TGTGCCAGCTTGGGCAGGTCCTACCGGGGTGACACCGGGGAGCTGTTTTTT
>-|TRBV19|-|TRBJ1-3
CASSTGFGGNTIYF
TGTGCCAGTAGCACAGGGTTTGGTGGAAACACCATATATTTT
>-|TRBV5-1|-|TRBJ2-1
CASSLGGPPPNNEQFF
TGCGCCAGCAGCTTGGGCGGTCCCCCCCCAAACAATGAGCAGTTCTTC
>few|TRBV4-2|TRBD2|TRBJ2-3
CASSLGLAGGPGTDTQYF
TGTGCCAGCAGCCTGGGACTAGCGGGAGGGCCGGGTACAGATACGCAGTATTTT
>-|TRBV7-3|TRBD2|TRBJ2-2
CASSPSGGPTGELFF
TGTGCCAGCAGCCCTAGCGGGGGACCAACCGGGGAGCTGTTTTTT
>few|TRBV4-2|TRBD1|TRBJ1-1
CASSQDGDRGAFF
TGTGCCAGCAGCCAAGATGGGGACAGGGGAGCTTTCTTT
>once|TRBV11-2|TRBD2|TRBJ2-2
CASSPSGSSGRASGELFF
TGTGCCAGCAGCCCGTCGGGGTCTAGCGGGAGGGCCTCCGGGGAGCTGTTTTTT
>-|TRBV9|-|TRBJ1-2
CASSPMNRANYGYTF
TGTGCCAGCAGCCCCATGAACAGGGCTAACTATGGCTACACCTTC
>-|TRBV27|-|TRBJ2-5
CASSLRPTGEQYF
TGTGCCAGCAGTCTCCGGCCAACAGGTGAGCAGTACTTC
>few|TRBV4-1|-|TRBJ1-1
CASSEPGHANTEAFF
TGCGCCAGCAGCGAGCCGGGACACGCGAACACTGAAGCTTTCTTT
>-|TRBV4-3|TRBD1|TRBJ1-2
CASSQSTGKGYTF
TGCGCCAGCAGCCAATCGACAGGGAAAGGCTACACCTTC
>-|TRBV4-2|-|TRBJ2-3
CASSQGPNTGDTQYF
TGTGCCAGCAGCCAAGGGCCCAACACAGGGGATACGCAGTATTTT
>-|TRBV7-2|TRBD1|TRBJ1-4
CASSPSGTGREKLFF
TGTGCCAGCAGCCCCTCCGGGACAGGGCGAGAAAAACTGTTTTTT
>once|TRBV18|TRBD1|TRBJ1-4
CASSLGQGSTNEKLFF
TGTGCCAGCTCACTTGGACAGGGATCAACTAATGAAAAACTGTTTTTT
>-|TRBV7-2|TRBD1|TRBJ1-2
CASSLGWTGRISYGYTF
TGTGCCAGCAGCTTAGGGTGGACAGGGCGTATTAGCTATGGCTACACCTTC
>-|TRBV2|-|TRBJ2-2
CSVAANTGELFF
TGCTCCGTGGCGGCTAACACCGGGGAGCTGTTTTTT
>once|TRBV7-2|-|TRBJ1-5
CASSLARQLNQPQHF
TGTGCCAGCAGCTTAGCGAGACAGCTCAATCAGCCCCAGCATTTT
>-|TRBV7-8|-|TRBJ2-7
CASRLQGFDEQYF
TGTGCCAGCAGATTACAGGGATTCGACGAGCAGTACTTC
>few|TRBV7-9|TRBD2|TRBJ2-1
CASSQGTSGRLGEQFF
TGTGCCAGCAGCCAAGGGACTAGCGGGAGGTTAGGGGAGCAGTTCTTC
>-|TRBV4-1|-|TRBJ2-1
CASSRSGPLNEQFF
TGCGCCAGCAGCCGGTCAGGGCCTTTGAATGAGCAGTTCTTC
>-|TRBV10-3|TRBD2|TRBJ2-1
CAISGTSGRAGNEQFF
TGTGCCATCAGTGGGACTAGCGGGAGAGCGGGCAATGAGCAGTTCTTC